Included here is one TCR beta chain sequence, with context. This clonotype was observed many times. It lacks a known antigen. Base-call qualities are not available, and no considerably larger clone is one nucleotide away. These data come from a study of CD8+CD57+ T cells in acquired aplastic anemia (dated by TCRdb to 2016 to 2019). Regarding the study in general: DNA extracted from sorted CD4+ and CD8+ cells had a mean of roughly 3.4 ug, with a range of 0.2 to 27.4 ug. CD8+CD57+ expansion was defined as a frequency above the mean frequency observed in healthy subjects. Here is what the overall study found, with its caveats: Roughly 29 CD8+ CDR3 sequences were found to be shared between patients and controls, but these sequences appeared to be highly expressed in patients and within the immunodominant clones of the patients. CD8+ Simpson's diversity did not differ significantly between patients and healthy controls (P=0.060).

Profiling of TCR beta VDJ combinations and CDR3 sequences used genomic DNA as the template. An Illumina HiSeq 2000 was used for TCR repertoire sequencing. Processing in the source paper ran as follows. TRBV/TRBJ rearrangement plots, CDR3 size and DJ length profiles, and Simpson's diversity index were used to assess repertoires. Whichever DNA sequence was most abundant in the deep sequencing data was defined as the immunodominant clone. CDR3 amino acid sequences were checked for sharing between subjects and were compared against published repertoires and the VDJdb database. The public reads were reanalyzed by TCRdb: fastp trimming at Q25, MiXCR alignment, in-frame beta chains only. Each record represents a unique CDR3 protein, reported with the most common genes and DNA among its rows. These V and J calls originate from TCRdb's pipeline instead of the authors' own analysis. This sample comprises approximately 220,000 distinct CDR3 sequences, roughly half of them detected only once. Approximately 7.8% of the sample rests with the top ten.

Patients chosen for sequencing had shown expansion of CD8+CD57+ cells by flow cytometry. Every patient had severe acquired aplastic anemia, diagnosed using the International Study of Aplastic Anemia and Agranulocytosis and Camitta criteria. At the time blood was sampled, none of the patients had received any therapy. TCR repertoires of sorted CD4+ and CD8+ blood T cells from severe aplastic anemia patients and healthy subjects were deep-sequenced in the study. Patients were enrolled under clinicaltrials.gov protocols 00001620, 01623167, 00001397, 00071045, 00081523 and 00961064 in the USA. Ficoll-Paque density gradient centrifugation was used to isolate peripheral blood mononuclear cells. Before DNA extraction, CD4+ and CD8+ T cells were sorted by FACS or by magnetic beads. The receptor's source is a human donor with aplastic anemia. Input material: sorted CD4+, CD8+, or CD8+CD57+ T cells (not recorded which) from PBMCs.

The CDR3 reads CASSAFEEGNEQFF. The nucleotides are TGTGCCAGCAGTGCATTCGAGGAGGGCAATGAGCAGTTCTTC. The chain was built from TRBV6-1 and TRBJ2-1; possibly the D gene is TRBD2, per 6 matching bases. V was cut back by 4 bases and J by 6 bases, leaving a gap of 13 bases between them. Including the terminal cysteine and phenylalanine, the CDR3 comprises 14 residues. The kept DNA is CDR3 alone, 42 bases in frame from the first base. The germline V gene gives CDR1 as MNHNS and CDR2 as SASEGT.